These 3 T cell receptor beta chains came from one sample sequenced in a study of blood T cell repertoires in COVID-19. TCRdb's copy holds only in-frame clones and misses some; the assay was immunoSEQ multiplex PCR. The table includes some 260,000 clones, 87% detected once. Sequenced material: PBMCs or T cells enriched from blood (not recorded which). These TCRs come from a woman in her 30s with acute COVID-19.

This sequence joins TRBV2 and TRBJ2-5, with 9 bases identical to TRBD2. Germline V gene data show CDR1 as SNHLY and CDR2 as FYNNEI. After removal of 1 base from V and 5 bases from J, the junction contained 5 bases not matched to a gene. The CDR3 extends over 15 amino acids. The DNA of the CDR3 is TGTGCCAGCAGTGAAGGCGGGGGGGCCGGGGAGACCCAGTACTTC. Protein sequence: CASSEGGGAGETQYF.

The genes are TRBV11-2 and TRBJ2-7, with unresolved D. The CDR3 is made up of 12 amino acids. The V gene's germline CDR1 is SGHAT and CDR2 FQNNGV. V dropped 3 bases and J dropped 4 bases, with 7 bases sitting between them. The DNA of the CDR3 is TGTGCCAGCAGCTTCCGGTCGTACGAGCAGTACTTC. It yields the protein CASSFRSYEQYF.

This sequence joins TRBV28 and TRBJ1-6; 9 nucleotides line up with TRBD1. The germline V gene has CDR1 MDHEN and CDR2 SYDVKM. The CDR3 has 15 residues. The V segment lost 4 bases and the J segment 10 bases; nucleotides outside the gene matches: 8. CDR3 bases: TGTGCCAGCAGTTGGGCGTCGGACAGGGGCTCACCCCTCCACTTT. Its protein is CASSWASDRGSPLHF.